This TCR beta chain comes out of a study of regulatory T cells in long-lasting Graves disease. For the study at large: Disease was considered persistent Graves' disease after over 5 years of antithyroid drugs (with positive TSH receptor antibodies).

Time point specified: persistent/refractory GD, antithyroid drugs over 5 years with positive TRAb. Scientists built the TCR library using RNA that was extracted from PBMCs. This clonotype was counted between two and nine times. No antigen is known for it. Being one base from a much bigger clone, this may be a read error. Whole-study findings and limits: The study found TRBV28, TRBJ1-2 and TRBJ2-5 favored in persistent disease. Peripheral blood, not thyroid tissue, was the sole material studied.

The germline V and J ends were trimmed by 0 bases and 3 bases, with 7 bases remaining between them. Per the germline V gene, CDR1 is SGDLS and CDR2 is YYNGEE. The length of the CDR3 is 13 residues. TCR beta libraries were built with iRepertoire HTBI primers and Arm-PCR of CDR3 regions. Per the original data handling: Identification across samples found 50 to 80 TRBV and some 15 TRBJ segments. TCRdb reanalysed the multiplex PCR reads using MiXCR and keeps one entry per CDR3 protein. TCRdb assigned the V and J calls; the authors' analysis was not used. The sample has a few hundred thousand distinct CDR3 sequences; about 22% are singletons.

This specimen consisted of peripheral blood mononuclear cells (PBMCs), obtained when the disease was refractory, from a patient treated with antithyroid drugs. The V call is TRBV9, the J call TRBJ2-7; D is possibly TRBD1 (6 bases). This clonotype was sampled from a female donor with Graves disease. CDR3 region: CASSVEQGYEQYF. The CDR3 DNA sequence: TGTGCCAGCAGCGTAGAACAGGGCTACGAGCAGTACTTC.